The following is a T cell receptor (beta chain) sequence with its context. The data derive from a study of blood T cell repertoires in COVID-19. Overall study: Material from acute and convalescent COVID-19 was sourced from the United States, Italy and Spain. PBMCs, B-cell-depleted T cells, or T cells were the source of the cDNA or gDNA that made up the material.

The V gene's germline CDR1 is MNHEY and CDR2 SMNVEV (reference sequence). The CDR3 spans 12 residues. The V end lost 2 bases, the J end lost 7 bases, and 6 bases lay between the germline ends. Original handling: Estimated nucleated cell counts came from reference gene primer amplification. TCRdb keeps only in-frame clones here, not all; method: immunoSEQ multiplex PCR. That table is the source of V, J and clone size, and D and trimming were worked out from the DNA. The data show over 60,000 clones, with approximately 89% seen just once and 30% to 40% held by the top ten. The V gene is TRBV27, the J gene TRBJ2-1, with D tentatively TRBD1 (5 bases). Sequencing input: peripheral blood. The sequence was collected from an elderly woman with active or convalescent COVID-19. Written as DNA, the CDR3 is TGTGCCAGCAGTTTACAGGGAAATGAGCAGTTCTTC. It codes for CASSLQGNEQFF.